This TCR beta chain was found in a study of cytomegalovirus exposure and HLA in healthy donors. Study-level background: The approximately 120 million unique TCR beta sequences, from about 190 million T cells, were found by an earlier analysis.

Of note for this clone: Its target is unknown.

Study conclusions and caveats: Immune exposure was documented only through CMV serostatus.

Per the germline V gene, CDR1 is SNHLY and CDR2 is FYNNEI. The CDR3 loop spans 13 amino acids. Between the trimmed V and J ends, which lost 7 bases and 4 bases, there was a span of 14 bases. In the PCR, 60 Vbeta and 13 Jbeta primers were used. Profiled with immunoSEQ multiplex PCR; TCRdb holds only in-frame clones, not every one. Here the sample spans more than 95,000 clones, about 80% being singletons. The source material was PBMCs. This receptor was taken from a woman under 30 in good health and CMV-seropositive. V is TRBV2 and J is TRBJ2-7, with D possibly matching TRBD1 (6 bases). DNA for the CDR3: TGTGCCAGCATCGACCGGGACAAATACGAGCAGTACTTC. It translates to CASIDRDKYEQYF.